This is a list of T cell receptor beta chains from one sample in a study of T cells in Graves' hyperthyroidism and ophthalmopathy. TCRdb ran MiXCR on the multiplex PCR reads and lists one entry per CDR3 protein. The table has under 350,000 distinct CDR3 sequences, about 18% seen once. The sequencing sample was made of blood. All receptors derive from a woman aged 60-70 years with Graves' ophthalmopathy. The CDR3 runs from the conserved cysteine through the conserved F or W. The D gene is left open where the match is weak. The size entry is marked missing in some rows and otherwise reads once, few, many or a size class.

abundance,v_gene,d_gene,j_gene,CDR3aa,CDR3nt
few,TRBV4-1,-,TRBJ1-1,CASSQEPGPNTEAFF,TGCGCCAGCAGCCAAGAACCTGGACCCAACACTGAAGCTTTCTTT
many,TRBV6-5,-,TRBJ2-3,CASSYSIQGGDTQYF,TGTGCCAGCAGTTACTCGATCCAGGGTGGCGATACGCAGTATTTT
few,TRBV5-4,-,TRBJ1-1,CASSPEIMNTEAFF,TGTGCCAGCAGCCCAGAGATCATGAACACTGAAGCTTTCTTT
many,TRBV2,-,TRBJ1-5,CASTDMEGGRIRKPQHF,TGTGCCAGCACAGATATGGAGGGGGGGCGAATACGGAAGCCCCAGCATTTT
many,TRBV4-1,TRBD1,TRBJ2-1,CASSRPGTDENEQFF,TGCGCCAGCAGCCGGCCCGGGACAGACGAAAATGAGCAGTTCTTC
many,TRBV7-2,-,TRBJ2-2,CASSWRQTNTGELFF,TGTGCCAGCAGCTGGAGGCAGACGAACACCGGGGAGCTGTTTTTT
many,TRBV18,-,TRBJ1-1,CASSPNYPPNTEAFF,TGTGCCAGCTCACCAAACTATCCGCCGAACACTGAAGCTTTCTTT
-,TRBV29-1,-,TRBJ1-1,CSVSRGGGNTEAFF,TGCAGCGTTTCACGGGGGGGAGGGAACACTGAAGCTTTCTTT
few,TRBV5-5,-,TRBJ1-5,CASSWDPASNQPQHF,TGTGCCAGCAGCTGGGACCCGGCGAGCAATCAGCCCCAGCATTTT
many,TRBV7-8,TRBD2,TRBJ2-1,CASSPGLAGHNEQFF,TGTGCCAGCAGCCCGGGACTAGCGGGGCACAATGAGCAGTTCTTC
many,TRBV3-1,-,TRBJ2-3,CASSLPEGGTDTQYF,TGTGCCAGCAGCCTCCCGGAGGGCGGCACAGATACGCAGTATTTT
many,TRBV20-1,-,TRBJ1-5,CSAPGPGNQPQHF,TGCAGTGCGCCAGGGCCGGGCAATCAGCCCCAGCATTTT
many,TRBV20-1,TRBD1,TRBJ1-2,CSAEHRGPNYGYTF,TGCAGTGCCGAACACAGGGGGCCTAACTATGGCTACACCTTC
few,TRBV7-6,-,TRBJ2-7,CASSLQPSSYEQYF,TGTGCCAGCAGCTTACAACCGAGCTCCTACGAGCAGTACTTC
few,TRBV29-1,TRBD1,TRBJ1-2,CSVGGEGQGAGYTF,TGCAGCGTGGGCGGGGAGGGACAGGGGGCTGGCTACACCTTC